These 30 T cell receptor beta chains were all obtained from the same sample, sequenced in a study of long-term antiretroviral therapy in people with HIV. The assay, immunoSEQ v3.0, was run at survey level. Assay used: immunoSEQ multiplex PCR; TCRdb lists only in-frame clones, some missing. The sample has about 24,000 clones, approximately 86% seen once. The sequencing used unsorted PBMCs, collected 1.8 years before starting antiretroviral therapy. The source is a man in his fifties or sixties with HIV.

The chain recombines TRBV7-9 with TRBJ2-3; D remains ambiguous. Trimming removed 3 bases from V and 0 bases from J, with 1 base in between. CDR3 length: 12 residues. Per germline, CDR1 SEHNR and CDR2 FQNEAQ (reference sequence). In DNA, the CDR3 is TGTGCCAGCAGCTTCAGCACAGATACGCAGTATTTT. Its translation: CASSFSTDTQYF. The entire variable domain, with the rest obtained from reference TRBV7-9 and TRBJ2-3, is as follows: DTGVSQNPRHKITKRGQNVTFRCDPISEHNRLYWYRQTLGQGPEFLTYFQNEAQLEKSRLLSDRFSAERPKGSFSTLEIQRTEQGDSAMYLCASSFSTDTQYFGPGTRLTVL.

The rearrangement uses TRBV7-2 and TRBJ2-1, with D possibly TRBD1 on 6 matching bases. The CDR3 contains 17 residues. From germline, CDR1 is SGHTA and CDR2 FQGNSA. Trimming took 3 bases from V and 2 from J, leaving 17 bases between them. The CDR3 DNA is TGTGCCAGCAGCTTTTTTACGAGTGGGGGCACCTACAATGAGCAGTTCTTC. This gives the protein CASSFFTSGGTYNEQFF.

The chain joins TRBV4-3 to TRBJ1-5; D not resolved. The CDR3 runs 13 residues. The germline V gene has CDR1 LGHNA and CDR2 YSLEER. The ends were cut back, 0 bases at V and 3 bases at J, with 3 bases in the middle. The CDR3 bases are TGCGCCAGCAGCCAAGACTACAATCAGCCCCAGCATTTT. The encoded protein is CASSQDYNQPQHF.

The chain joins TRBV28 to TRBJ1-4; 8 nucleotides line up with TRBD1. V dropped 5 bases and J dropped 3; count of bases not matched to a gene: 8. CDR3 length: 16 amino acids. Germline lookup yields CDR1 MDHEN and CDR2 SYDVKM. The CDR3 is CASSKRTGGSNEKLFF. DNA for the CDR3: TGTGCCAGCAGTAAAAGAACAGGGGGATCTAATGAAAAACTGTTTTTT.

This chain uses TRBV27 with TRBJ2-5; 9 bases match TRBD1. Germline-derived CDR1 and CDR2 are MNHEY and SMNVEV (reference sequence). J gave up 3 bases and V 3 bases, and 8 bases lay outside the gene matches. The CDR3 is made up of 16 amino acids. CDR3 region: CASSFGDRVSKETQYF. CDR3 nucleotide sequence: TGTGCCAGCAGTTTTGGGGACAGGGTGTCAAAAGAGACCCAGTACTTC.

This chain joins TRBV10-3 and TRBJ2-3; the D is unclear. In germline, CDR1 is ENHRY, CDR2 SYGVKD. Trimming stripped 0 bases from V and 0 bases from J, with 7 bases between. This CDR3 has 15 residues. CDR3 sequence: CAISESLVSTDTQYF. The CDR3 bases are TGTGCCATCAGTGAGTCGTTAGTAAGCACAGATACGCAGTATTTT.

The CDR3 region is CSVEDITGQPQHF. The DNA of the CDR3 is TGCAGCGTTGAGGACATCACAGGGCAGCCCCAGCATTTT. The chain couples TRBV29-1 to TRBJ1-5; tentative D call: TRBD1 (6 bases). V was trimmed by 3 bases and J by 7 bases, leaving 13 bases between them. This CDR3 is built from 13 residues. Per the germline V gene, CDR1 is SQVTM and CDR2 is ANQGSEA.

The CDR3 is CSAPAGTDQYF. The CDR3 region has the DNA TGCAGTGCCCCCGCAGGTACAGACCAGTACTTC. J is TRBJ2-5 and V is TRBV20-1; unclear D gene. The CDR3 loop spans 11 amino acids. The V end lost 6 bases, the J end lost 10 bases, and 15 bases lay between the germline ends. Germline assignment: CDR1 DFQATT and CDR2 SNEGSKA (reference sequence).

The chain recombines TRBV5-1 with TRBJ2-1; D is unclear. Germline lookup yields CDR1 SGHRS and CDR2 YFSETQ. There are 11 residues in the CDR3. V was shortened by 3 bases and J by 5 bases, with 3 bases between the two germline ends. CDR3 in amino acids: CASSWDNEQFF. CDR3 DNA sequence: TGCGCCAGCAGCTGGGACAATGAGCAGTTCTTC.

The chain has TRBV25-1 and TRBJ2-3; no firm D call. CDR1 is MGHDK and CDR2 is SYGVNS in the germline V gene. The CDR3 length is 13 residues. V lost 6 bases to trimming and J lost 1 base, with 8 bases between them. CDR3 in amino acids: CASRPTGTDTQYF. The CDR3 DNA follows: TGTGCCAGCAGGCCCACGGGCACAGATACGCAGTATTTT.

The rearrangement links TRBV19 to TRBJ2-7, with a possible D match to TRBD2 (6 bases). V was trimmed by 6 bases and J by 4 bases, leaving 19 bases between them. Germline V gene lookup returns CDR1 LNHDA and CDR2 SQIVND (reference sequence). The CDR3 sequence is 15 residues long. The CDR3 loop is CASSPDEAGGYEQYF. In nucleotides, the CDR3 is TGTGCCAGTAGCCCTGACGAGGCTGGGGGGTACGAGCAGTACTTC.

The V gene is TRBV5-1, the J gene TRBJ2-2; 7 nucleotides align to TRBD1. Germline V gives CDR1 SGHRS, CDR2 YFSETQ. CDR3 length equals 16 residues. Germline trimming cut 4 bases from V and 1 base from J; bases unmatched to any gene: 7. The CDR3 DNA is TGCGCCAGCAGCGGTACGAACAGGGGGAACACCGGGGAGCTGTTTTTT. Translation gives CASSGTNRGNTGELFF.

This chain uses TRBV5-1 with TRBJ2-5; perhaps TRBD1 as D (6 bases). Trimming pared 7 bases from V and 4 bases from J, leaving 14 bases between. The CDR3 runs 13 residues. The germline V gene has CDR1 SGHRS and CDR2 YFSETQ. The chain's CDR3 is CASGQFLGETQYF. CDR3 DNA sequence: TGCGCCAGCGGACAGTTCTTGGGAGAGACCCAGTACTTC.

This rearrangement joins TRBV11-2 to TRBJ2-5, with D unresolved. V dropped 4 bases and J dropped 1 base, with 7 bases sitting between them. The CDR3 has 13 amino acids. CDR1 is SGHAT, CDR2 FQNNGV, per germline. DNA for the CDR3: TGTGCCAGCAGCTCTTCGGCCCAAGAGACCCAGTACTTC. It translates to CASSSSAQETQYF.

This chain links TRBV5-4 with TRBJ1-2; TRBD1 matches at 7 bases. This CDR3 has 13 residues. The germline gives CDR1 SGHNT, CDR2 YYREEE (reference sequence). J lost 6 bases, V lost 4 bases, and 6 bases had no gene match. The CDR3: CASSRQGGDGYTF. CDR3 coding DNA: TGTGCCAGCAGCCGACAGGGCGGCGATGGCTACACCTTC.

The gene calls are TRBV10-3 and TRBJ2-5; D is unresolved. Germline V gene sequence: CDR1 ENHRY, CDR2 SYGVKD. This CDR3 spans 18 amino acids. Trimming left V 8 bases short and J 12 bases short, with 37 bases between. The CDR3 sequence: CAIELVLRIPDRETLKYF. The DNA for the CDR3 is TGTGCCATCGAATTGGTCTTGCGGATACCGGATCGCGAGACACTAAAGTACTTC.

The CDR3: CASSYAGGSNEQFF. In DNA, the CDR3 is TGTGCCAGCAGCTATGCAGGGGGAAGCAATGAGCAGTTCTTC. This chain connects TRBV7-9 to TRBJ2-1; TRBD1 aligns across 7 bases. The germline V gene encodes CDR1 SEHNR and CDR2 FQNEAQ (reference sequence). The ends lost 4 bases at V and 6 bases at J; junction bases unmatched: 6. The CDR3 consists of 14 residues.

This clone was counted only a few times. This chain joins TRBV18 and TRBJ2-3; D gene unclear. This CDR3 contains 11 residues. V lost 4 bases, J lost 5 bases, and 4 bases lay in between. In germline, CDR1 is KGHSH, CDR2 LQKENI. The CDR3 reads CASSRIDTQYF. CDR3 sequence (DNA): TGTGCCAGCTCACGAATAGATACGCAGTATTTT.

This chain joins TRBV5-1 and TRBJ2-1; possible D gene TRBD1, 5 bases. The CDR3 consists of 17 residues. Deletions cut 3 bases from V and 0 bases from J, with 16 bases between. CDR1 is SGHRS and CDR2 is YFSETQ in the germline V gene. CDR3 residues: CASSSLGALSSYNEQFF. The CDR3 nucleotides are TGCGCCAGCAGCTCCCTAGGGGCGCTGAGCTCCTACAATGAGCAGTTCTTC.

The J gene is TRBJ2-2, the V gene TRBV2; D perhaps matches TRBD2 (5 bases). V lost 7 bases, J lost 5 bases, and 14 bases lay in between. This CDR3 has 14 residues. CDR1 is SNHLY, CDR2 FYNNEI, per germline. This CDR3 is CASKQRSGTGELFF. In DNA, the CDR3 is TGTGCCAGCAAACAGAGGTCGGGGACCGGGGAGCTGTTTTTT.

CDR3 in DNA: TGTGCCAGCTCAATGGGAAACACAGATACGCAGTATTTT. Translating gives CASSMGNTDTQYF. The chain recombines TRBV18 with TRBJ2-3; no definite D call. This CDR3 has 13 amino acids. Germline values: CDR1 KGHSH, CDR2 LQKENI. V lost 5 bases to trimming and J lost 2 bases, with 8 bases between them. The complete variable domain, with remaining parts taken from reference TRBV18 and TRBJ2-3, reads NAGVMQNPRHLVRRRGQEARLRCSPMKGHSHVYWYRQLPEEGLKFMVYLQKENIIDESGMPKERFSAEFPKEGPSILRIQQVVRGDSAAYFCASSMGNTDTQYFGPGTRLTVL.

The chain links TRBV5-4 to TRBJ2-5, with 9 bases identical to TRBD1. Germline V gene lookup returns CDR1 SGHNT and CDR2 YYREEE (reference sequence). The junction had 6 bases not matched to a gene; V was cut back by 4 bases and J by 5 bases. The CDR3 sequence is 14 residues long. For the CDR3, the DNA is TGTGCCAGCAGCCCGAGGACAGGGGAGGAGACCCAGTACTTC. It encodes CASSPRTGEETQYF.

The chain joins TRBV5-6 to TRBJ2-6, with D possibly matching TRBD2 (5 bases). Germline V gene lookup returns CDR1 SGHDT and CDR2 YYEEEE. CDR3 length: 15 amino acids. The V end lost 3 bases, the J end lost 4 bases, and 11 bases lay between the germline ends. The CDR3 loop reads CASSSGLSGANVLTF. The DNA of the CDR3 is TGTGCCAGCAGCTCCGGACTTTCGGGGGCCAACGTCCTGACTTTC.

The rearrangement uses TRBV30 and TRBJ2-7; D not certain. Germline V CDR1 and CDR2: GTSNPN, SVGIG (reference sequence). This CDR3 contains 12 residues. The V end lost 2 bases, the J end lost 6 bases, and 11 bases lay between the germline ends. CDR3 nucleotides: TGTGCCTGGAGTAGGGCCCGGAGCGAGCAGTACTTC. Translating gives CAWSRARSEQYF.

This CDR3 is CAWSYLGGGYTF. CDR3 in DNA: TGTGCCTGGAGCTACCTGGGAGGTGGCTACACCTTC. The chain employs TRBV30 and TRBJ1-2, with no clear D. The germline V gene encodes CDR1 GTSNPN and CDR2 SVGIG (reference sequence). The CDR3 is 12 amino acids. The V gene lost 3 bases and the J gene lost 7 bases, with 12 bases spanning the gap.

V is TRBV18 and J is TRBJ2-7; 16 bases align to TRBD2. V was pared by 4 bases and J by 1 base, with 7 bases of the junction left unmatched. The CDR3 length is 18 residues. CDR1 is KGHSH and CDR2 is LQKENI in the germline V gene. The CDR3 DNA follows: TGTGCCAGCTCACTGGGACTAGCGGGAGGGTCTAGATCCTACGAGCAGTACTTC. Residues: CASSLGLAGGSRSYEQYF.

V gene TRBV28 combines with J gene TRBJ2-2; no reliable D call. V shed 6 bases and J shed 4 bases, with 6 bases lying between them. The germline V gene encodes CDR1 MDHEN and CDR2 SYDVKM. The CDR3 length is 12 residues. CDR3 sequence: CASRSLTGELFF. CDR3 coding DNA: TGTGCCAGCAGATCCCTCACCGGGGAGCTGTTTTTT.

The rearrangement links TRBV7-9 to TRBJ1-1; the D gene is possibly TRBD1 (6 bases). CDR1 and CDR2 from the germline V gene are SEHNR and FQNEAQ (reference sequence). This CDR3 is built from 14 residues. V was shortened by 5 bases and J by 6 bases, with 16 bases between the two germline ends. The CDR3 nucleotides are TGTGCCAGCAGCCCCCACAGGGAGTCGGCTGAAGCTTTCTTT. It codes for CASSPHRESAEAFF.

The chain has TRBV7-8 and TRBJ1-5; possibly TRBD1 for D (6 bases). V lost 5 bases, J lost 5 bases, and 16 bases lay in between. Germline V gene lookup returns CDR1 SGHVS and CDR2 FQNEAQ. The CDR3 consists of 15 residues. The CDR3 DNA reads TGTGCCAGCAGCCAAATAGGGGGAGCCGATCAGCCCCAGCATTTT. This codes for CASSQIGGADQPQHF.

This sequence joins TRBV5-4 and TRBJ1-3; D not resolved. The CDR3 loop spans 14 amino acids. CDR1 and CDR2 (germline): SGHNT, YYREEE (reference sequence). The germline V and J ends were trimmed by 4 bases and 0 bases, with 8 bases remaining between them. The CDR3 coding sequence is TGTGCCAGCAGCCCACGGGGCTCTGGAAACACCATATATTTT. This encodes CASSPRGSGNTIYF.